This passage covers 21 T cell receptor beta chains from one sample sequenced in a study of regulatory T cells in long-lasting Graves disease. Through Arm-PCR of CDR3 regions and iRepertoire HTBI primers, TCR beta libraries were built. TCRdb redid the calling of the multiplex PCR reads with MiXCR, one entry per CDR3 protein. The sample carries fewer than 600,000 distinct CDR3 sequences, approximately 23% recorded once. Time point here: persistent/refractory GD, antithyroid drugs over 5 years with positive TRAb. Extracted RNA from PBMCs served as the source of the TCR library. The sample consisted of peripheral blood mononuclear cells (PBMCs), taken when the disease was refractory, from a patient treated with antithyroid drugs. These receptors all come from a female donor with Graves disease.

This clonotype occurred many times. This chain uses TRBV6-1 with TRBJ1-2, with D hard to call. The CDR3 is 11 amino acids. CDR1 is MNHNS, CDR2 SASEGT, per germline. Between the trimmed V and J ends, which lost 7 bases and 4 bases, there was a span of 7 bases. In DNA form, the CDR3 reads TGTGCCAGCACCAAGGGCTATGGCTACACCTTC. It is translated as CASTKGYGYTF.

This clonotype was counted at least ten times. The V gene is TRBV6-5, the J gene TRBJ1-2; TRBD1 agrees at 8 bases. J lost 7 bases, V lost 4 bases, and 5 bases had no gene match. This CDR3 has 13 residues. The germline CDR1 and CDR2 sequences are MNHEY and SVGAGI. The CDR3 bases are TGTGCCAGCAGTTTTGCCAGGGGGCTTGGCTACACCTTC. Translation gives CASSFARGLGYTF.

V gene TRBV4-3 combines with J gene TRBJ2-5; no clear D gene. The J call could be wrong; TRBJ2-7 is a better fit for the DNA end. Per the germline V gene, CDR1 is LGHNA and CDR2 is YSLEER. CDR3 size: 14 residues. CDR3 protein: CASSESEYSYEQYF. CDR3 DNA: TGCGCCAGCAGCGAAAGCGAATACTCCTACGAGCAGTACTTC.

Here the CDR3 reads CASQAIRGREQYF. DNA of the CDR3: TGTGCCAGTCAAGCGATCAGGGGTCGCGAGCAGTACTTC. The V and J genes are TRBV11-2 and TRBJ2-7; TRBD1 is a possible D gene (6 bases). Germline CDR1 is SGHAT and CDR2 is FQNNGV. The CDR3 is made up of 13 amino acids. V lost 9 bases and J lost 6, with 18 bases in between.

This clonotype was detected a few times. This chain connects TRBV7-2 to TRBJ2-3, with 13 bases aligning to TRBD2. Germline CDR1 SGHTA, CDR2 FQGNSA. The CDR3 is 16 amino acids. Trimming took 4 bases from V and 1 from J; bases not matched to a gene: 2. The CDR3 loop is CASSSGTSGGTDTQYF. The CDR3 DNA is TGTGCCAGCAGCTCCGGGACTAGCGGGGGCACAGATACGCAGTATTTT.

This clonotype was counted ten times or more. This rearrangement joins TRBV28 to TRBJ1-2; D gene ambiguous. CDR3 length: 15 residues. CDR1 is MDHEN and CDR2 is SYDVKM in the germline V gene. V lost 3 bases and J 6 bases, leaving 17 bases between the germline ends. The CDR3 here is CASSFRREGRDGYTF. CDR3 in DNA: TGTGCCAGCAGTTTTAGAAGGGAAGGGCGGGATGGCTACACCTTC.

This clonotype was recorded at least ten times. CDR3: CASSLLGSETQYF. In DNA, the CDR3 is TGTGCCAGCAGCTTACTGGGATCGGAGACCCAGTACTTC. This chain joins TRBV7-3 and TRBJ2-5, with D hard to call. There are 13 residues in the CDR3. Germline CDR1 SGHTA, CDR2 FQGTGA. With 2 bases removed from V and 5 bases from J, the gap between germline ends came to 9 bases.

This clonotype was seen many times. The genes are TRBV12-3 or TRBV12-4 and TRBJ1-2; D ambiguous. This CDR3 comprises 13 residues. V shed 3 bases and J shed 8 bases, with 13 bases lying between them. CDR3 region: CASSFDLRYGYTF. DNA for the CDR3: TGTGCCAGCAGTTTTGACCTCCGGTACGGCTACACCTTC.

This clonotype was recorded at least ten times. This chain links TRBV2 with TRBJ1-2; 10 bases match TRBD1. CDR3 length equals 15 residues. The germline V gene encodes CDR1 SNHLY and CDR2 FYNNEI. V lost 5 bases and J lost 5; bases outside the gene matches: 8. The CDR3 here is CASSFTTGGRYGYTF. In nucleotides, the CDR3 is TGTGCCAGCAGTTTCACGACAGGGGGCCGGTATGGCTACACCTTC.

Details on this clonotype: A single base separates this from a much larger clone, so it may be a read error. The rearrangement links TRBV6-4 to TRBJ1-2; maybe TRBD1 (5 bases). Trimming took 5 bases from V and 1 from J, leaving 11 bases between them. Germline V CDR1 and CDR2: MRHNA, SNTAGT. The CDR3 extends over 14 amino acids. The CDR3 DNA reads TGTGCCAGCAGTCACAGGAGAAGTAACTATGGCTACACCTTC. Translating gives CASSHRRSNYGYTF.

The DNA of the CDR3 is TGTGCCAGCAGCCCGGGACAGGGGGCGCGGGTCGATGAAAAACTGTTTTTT. This gives the protein CASSPGQGARVDEKLFF. The gene calls are TRBV7-2 and TRBJ1-4; TRBD1 aligns across 12 bases. CDR3 length: 17 amino acids. CDR1 is SGHTA and CDR2 is FQGNSA in the germline V gene. After removal of 5 bases from V and 6 bases from J, the junction contained 10 bases not matched to a gene.

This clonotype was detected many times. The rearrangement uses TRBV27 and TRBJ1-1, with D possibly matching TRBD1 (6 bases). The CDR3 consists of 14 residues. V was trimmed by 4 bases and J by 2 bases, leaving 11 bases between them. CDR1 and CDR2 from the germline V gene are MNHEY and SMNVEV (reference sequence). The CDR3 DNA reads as TGTGCCAGCAGTTCCACGACAGGAAACACTGAAGCTTTCTTT. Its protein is CASSSTTGNTEAFF.

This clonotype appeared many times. The CDR3 nucleotides read TGTGCCAGCAGTGCACGGGACAGTTCTAACTATGGCTACACCTTC. It specifies CASSARDSSNYGYTF. The V call is TRBV2, the J call TRBJ1-2; 7 bases map to TRBD1. The CDR3 loop spans 15 amino acids. Germline trimming cut 4 bases from V and 0 bases from J; bases unmatched to any gene: 5. The V gene's germline CDR1 is SNHLY and CDR2 FYNNEI.

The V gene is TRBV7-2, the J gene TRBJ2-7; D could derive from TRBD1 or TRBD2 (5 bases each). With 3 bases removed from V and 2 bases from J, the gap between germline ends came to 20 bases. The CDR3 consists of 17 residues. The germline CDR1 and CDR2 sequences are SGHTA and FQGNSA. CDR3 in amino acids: CASSFTPGDGEAYEQYF. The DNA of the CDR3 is TGTGCCAGCAGCTTCACCCCCGGGGACGGAGAGGCCTACGAGCAGTACTTC.

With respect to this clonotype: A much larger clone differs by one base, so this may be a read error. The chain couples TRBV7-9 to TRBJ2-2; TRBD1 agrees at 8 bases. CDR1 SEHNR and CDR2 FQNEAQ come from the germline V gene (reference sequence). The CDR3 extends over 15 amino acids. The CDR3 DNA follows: TGTGCCGGCAGCAACCGGGACAGGCGAACCGGGGAGCTGTTTTTT. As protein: CAGSNRDRRTGELFF.

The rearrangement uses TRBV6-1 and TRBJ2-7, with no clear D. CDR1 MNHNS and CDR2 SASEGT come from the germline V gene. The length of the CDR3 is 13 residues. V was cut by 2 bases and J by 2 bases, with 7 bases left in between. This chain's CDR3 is CASSELRTYEQYF. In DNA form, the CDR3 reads TGTGCCAGCAGTGAATTGCGGACCTACGAGCAGTACTTC.

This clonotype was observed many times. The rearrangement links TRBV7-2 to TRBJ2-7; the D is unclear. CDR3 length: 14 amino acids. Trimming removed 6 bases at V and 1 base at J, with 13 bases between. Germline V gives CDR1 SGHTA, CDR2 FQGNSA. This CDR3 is CASSSSGGSYEQYF. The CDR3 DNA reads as TGTGCCAGCAGTTCCTCCGGTGGTTCCTACGAGCAGTACTTC. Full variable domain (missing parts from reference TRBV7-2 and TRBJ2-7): GAGVSQSPSNKVTEKGKDVELRCDPISGHTALYWYRQSLGQGLEFLIYFQGNSAPDKSGLPSDRFSAERTGGSVSTLTIQRTQQEDSAVYLCASSSSGGSYEQYFGPGTRLTVT.

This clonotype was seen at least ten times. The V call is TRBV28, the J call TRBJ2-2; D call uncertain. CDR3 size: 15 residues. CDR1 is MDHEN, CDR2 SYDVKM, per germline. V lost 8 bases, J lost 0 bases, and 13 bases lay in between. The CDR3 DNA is TGTGCCAGCGCCCTGTGGCACCCGAACACCGGGGAGCTGTTTTTT. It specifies CASALWHPNTGELFF. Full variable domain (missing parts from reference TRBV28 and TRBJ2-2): DVKVTQSSRYLVKRTGEKVFLECVQDMDHENMFWYRQDPGLGLRLIYFSYDVKMKEKGDIPEGYSVSREKKERFSLILESASTNQTSMYLCASALWHPNTGELFFGEGSRLTVL.

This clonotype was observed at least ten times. CDR3 region: CASSPSQYSYEQYF. In DNA, the CDR3 is TGTGCCAGCAGCCCTAGCCAGTACTCCTACGAGCAGTACTTC. This chain connects TRBV7-9 to TRBJ2-7; a weak D match, TRBD2 (5 bases). This CDR3 region has 14 residues. Germline V gene data show CDR1 as SEHNR and CDR2 as FQNEAQ (reference sequence). Trimming left V 5 bases short and J 0 bases short, with 11 bases between.

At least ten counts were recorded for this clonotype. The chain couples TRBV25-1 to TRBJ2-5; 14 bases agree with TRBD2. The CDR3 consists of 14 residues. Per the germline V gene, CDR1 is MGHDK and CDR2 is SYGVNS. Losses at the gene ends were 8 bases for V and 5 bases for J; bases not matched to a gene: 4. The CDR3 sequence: CASGGLAGAETQYF. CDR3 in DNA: TGTGCCAGCGGGGGACTAGCGGGAGCTGAGACCCAGTACTTC.

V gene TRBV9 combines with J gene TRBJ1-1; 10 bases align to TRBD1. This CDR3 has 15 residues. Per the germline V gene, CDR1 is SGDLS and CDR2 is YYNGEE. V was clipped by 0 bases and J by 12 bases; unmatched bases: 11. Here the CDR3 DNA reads TGTGCCAGCAGCGTAGGGAGTCTGACAGGGGGCGAATCTTTCTTT. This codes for CASSVGSLTGGESFF.